This is a list of T cell receptor beta chains from one sample in a study of blood T cell repertoires in COVID-19. Produced via immunoSEQ multiplex PCR; TCRdb's table is partial and in-frame only. The table records 140,000 to 150,000 clones, more than 75% of them present only once. The sample taken for sequencing was peripheral blood. All receptors derive from a man between 60 and 75 years old with active or convalescent COVID-19. CDR3s include the opening cysteine and the closing phenylalanine or tryptophan. D genes are given only for firm matches. Clone size appears in some rows only: once, few, many, or a class for an expanded clone.

NA	TRBV18	TRBJ1-2	NA	TGTGCCAGCTCACCAGGAGGAAACTATGGCTACACCTTC	CASSPGGNYGYTF
TRBD2	TRBV9	TRBJ2-1	few	TGTGCCAGCAGTCCCTTAAGCGGGAGTTCCTACAATGAGCAGTTCTTC	CASSPLSGSSYNEQFF
NA	TRBV29-1	TRBJ2-7	NA	TGCAGCGTTGGTGAGAGGTGGGAGCAGTACTTC	CSVGERWEQYF
TRBD1	TRBV19	TRBJ1-5	NA	TGTGCCAGTAGTAATACGGGGGGACAGGCGATCAATCAGCCCCAGCATTTT	CASSNTGGQAINQPQHF
NA	TRBV21-1	TRBJ2-1	once	TGTGCCAGCAGCAAGGAGGGGGCCAATGAGCAGTTCTTC	CASSKEGANEQFF
TRBD2	TRBV5-1	TRBJ2-5	NA	TGCGCCAGCAGCCGTAGCGGGAGAGAAGAGACCCAGTACTTC	CASSRSGREETQYF
NA	TRBV29-1	TRBJ1-5	NA	TGCAGCGTGACCTGGCAGGGGAGCAATCAGCCCCAGCATTTT	CSVTWQGSNQPQHF
TRBD2	TRBV7-9	TRBJ2-3	NA	TGTGCCAGCAGCTCTAGCGGGGCTAGCACAGATACGCAGTATTTT	CASSSSGASTDTQYF
NA	TRBV3-1/TRBV3-2	TRBJ1-6	NA	TGTGCCAGCAGCCACAGGGGCTATAATTCACCCCTCCACTTT	CASSHRGYNSPLHF
NA	TRBV7-6	TRBJ1-1	NA	TGTGCCAGCAGCCCGGGAGAGGTAGGCATCCCTGAAGCTTTCTTT	CASSPGEVGIPEAFF
NA	TRBV20-1	TRBJ2-1	NA	TGCAGTGCTAGTCCTACGAGCAGCGGATTCCATTCCAATGAGCAGTTCTTC	CSASPTSSGFHSNEQFF
TRBD2	TRBV9	TRBJ2-1	NA	TGTGCCAGCAGCGCTACCGGGACTAGCGGGATCCCAAGCTACAATGAGCAGTTCTTC	CASSATGTSGIPSYNEQFF
TRBD2	TRBV4-2	TRBJ2-7	NA	TGTGCCAGCAGCCAAGGGGTGGGGGGACTAGCGGGAGGTCCCTACGAGCAGTACTTC	CASSQGVGGLAGGPYEQYF
TRBD2	TRBV7-3	TRBJ2-1	NA	TGTGCCAGCAGCTTACTAGCGGGAGTCATCGCGCATGAGCAGTTCTTC	CASSLLAGVIAHEQFF
TRBD1	TRBV5-6	TRBJ2-1	NA	TGTGCCAGCAGCCAGACAGGGACCTACAATGAGCAGTTCTTC	CASSQTGTYNEQFF
TRBD2	TRBV4-1	TRBJ2-7	NA	TGCGCCAGCAGCCAAGATCAGCGGGACTCCTACGAGCAGTACTTC	CASSQDQRDSYEQYF
NA	TRBV11-2	TRBJ1-1	NA	TGTGCCAGCAGTTCTGCGCGGGGTTGGAGCACTGAAGCTTTCTTT	CASSSARGWSTEAFF
NA	TRBV7-2	TRBJ2-7	NA	TGTGCCAGCAGCTTGACAGGTGGATCCTACGAGCAGTACTTC	CASSLTGGSYEQYF
TRBD2	TRBV5-4	TRBJ2-5	NA	TGTGCAGCGGGAGGACTTATTACCGAGACCCAGTACTTC	CAAGGLITETQYF
NA	TRBV19	TRBJ1-1	NA	TGTGCCAGTACCGGATTCTTATCGGGCACTGAAGCTTTCTTT	CASTGFLSGTEAFF
NA	TRBV7-3	TRBJ2-6	once	TGTGCCAGCAGCTTACGTTGGCAGTCTGGGGCCAACGTCCTGACTTTC	CASSLRWQSGANVLTF
TRBD1	TRBV29-1	TRBJ1-1	NA	TGCAGCGCTGGACAGGGGAACACTGAAGCTTTCTTT	CSAGQGNTEAFF
NA	TRBV28	TRBJ1-1	once	TGTGCCAGCAGTTCAACTACAGGGCTGGGAGCTTTCTTT	CASSSTTGLGAFF
NA	TRBV2	TRBJ1-5	NA	TGTGCCAGCAGTGCCTACGGGTTTGGCAATCAGCCCCAGCATTTT	CASSAYGFGNQPQHF
NA	TRBV4-3	TRBJ1-4	NA	TGCGCCAGCAGCCAAGTGGGGGGGGATGAAAAACTGTTTTTT	CASSQVGGDEKLFF
TRBD1	TRBV28	TRBJ1-1	NA	TGTGCCAGCCGGCCAAGGGGGCTGGTGAACACTGAAGCTTTCTTT	CASRPRGLVNTEAFF
TRBD1	TRBV18	TRBJ2-5	once	TGTGCCAGCTCACCACTGGGACAGGGGCCAGAGACCCAGTACTTC	CASSPLGQGPETQYF
NA	TRBV5-1	TRBJ2-1	once	TGCGCCAGCAGCTTGCGAGTGAATGAGCAGTTCTTC	CASSLRVNEQFF
NA	TRBV7-3	TRBJ1-1	NA	TGTGCCAGCAGTTACTCGGGGAGGGACACTGAAGCTTTCTTT	CASSYSGRDTEAFF
TRBD2	TRBV7-2	TRBJ2-1	NA	TGTGCCAGCAGCTTAGAAGGGACTAGCGGGAGATTCCAGAATGAGCAGTTCTTC	CASSLEGTSGRFQNEQFF
TRBD2	TRBV7-9	TRBJ2-1	NA	TGTGCCAGCAGCGCACTAGCGGGAGGGGGCAATGAGCAGTTCTTC	CASSALAGGGNEQFF